The 13 T cell receptor beta chains below all came from one sample that was sequenced in a study of technical replicates of blood from several donors. Sequenced by immunoSEQ multiplex PCR; TCRdb stores in-frame clones only, minus some. The data hold nearly 80,000 clones, with more than 85% observed a single time. The sequenced sample was T cells isolated from PBMCs. These receptors all stem from a human donor in good health.

The CDR3 DNA reads as TGTGCCATCGGAAAGAGGTATGGAGAGACCCAGTACTTC. It specifies CAIGKRYGETQYF. The chain combines TRBV10-3 with TRBJ2-5; D unclear. CDR1 ENHRY and CDR2 SYGVKD come from the germline V gene. Trimming cost V 8 bases and J 4 bases, with 14 bases left between them. This CDR3 comprises 13 residues.

This chain uses TRBV11-2 with TRBJ2-7; D is unclear. The CDR3 sequence is 14 residues long. The germline V gene encodes CDR1 SGHAT and CDR2 FQNNGV. V lost 0 bases, J lost 3 bases, and 9 bases lay in between. This CDR3 is CASSLEYSSYEQYF. CDR3 bases: TGTGCCAGCAGCTTAGAATACAGCAGCTACGAGCAGTACTTC.

The rearrangement uses TRBV27 and TRBJ2-5; 9 bases line up with TRBD2. The CDR3 is made up of 15 amino acids. The germline V gene has CDR1 MNHEY and CDR2 SMNVEV (reference sequence). The trim removed 2 bases at V and 5 bases at J, leaving 6 bases unmatched. The CDR3 region is CASSLRREGWETQYF. CDR3 DNA sequence: TGTGCCAGCAGTTTAAGGCGGGAGGGATGGGAGACCCAGTACTTC.

This chain uses TRBV5-1 with TRBJ2-7; 12 bases match TRBD2. Germline lookup yields CDR1 SGHRS and CDR2 YFSETQ. This CDR3 has 15 amino acids. J lost 5 bases, V lost 2 bases, and 5 bases had no gene match. CDR3: CASSFRLAGANEQYF. The CDR3 DNA reads TGCGCCAGCAGCTTCCGACTAGCGGGAGCTAACGAGCAGTACTTC.

The V gene is TRBV19, the J gene TRBJ1-1; 9 nucleotides agree with TRBD1. The CDR3 spans 13 residues. V lost 4 bases, J lost 11 bases, and 8 bases stayed unmatched. Germline values: CDR1 LNHDA, CDR2 SQIVND (reference sequence). The CDR3 region is CASSTGTGRAAFF. CDR3 bases: TGTGCCAGTAGTACCGGGACAGGGAGAGCGGCTTTCTTT.

The rearrangement links TRBV11-2 to TRBJ1-1, with 7 bases identical to TRBD1. Trimming at V came to 1 base and at J to 1 base, leaving 3 bases not matched to a gene. Germline loops: CDR1 SGHAT, CDR2 FQNNGV. The CDR3 is 15 residues long. This chain's CDR3 is CASSLAPGGNTEAFF. The CDR3 coding sequence is TGTGCCAGCAGCTTAGCGCCAGGGGGGAACACTGAAGCTTTCTTT.

The chain has TRBV18 and TRBJ2-3; D might be TRBD2 (6 bases). V was trimmed by 1 base and J by 0 bases, leaving 8 bases between them. CDR1 is KGHSH and CDR2 is LQKENI in the germline V gene. The CDR3 spans 15 residues. For the CDR3, the DNA is TGTGCCAGCTCACCACAGGGGACTAGCACAGATACGCAGTATTTT. Amino acid sequence: CASSPQGTSTDTQYF.

The chain combines TRBV19 with TRBJ2-6, with a possible D match to TRBD2 (5 bases). This CDR3 comprises 14 residues. Germline lookup yields CDR1 LNHDA and CDR2 SQIVND (reference sequence). V gave up 7 bases and J gave up 0 bases, with 7 bases separating them. The CDR3, as DNA: TGTGCCAGTAAGGGAGACTCTGGGGCCAACGTCCTGACTTTC. It encodes CASKGDSGANVLTF.

J is TRBJ2-1 and V is TRBV5-6, with 13 bases matching TRBD2. Germline trimming cut 0 bases from V and 8 bases from J; bases unmatched to any gene: 5. CDR3 length: 16 residues. Germline CDR1 and CDR2: SGHDT and YYEEEE. DNA for the CDR3: TGTGCCAGCAGCTTGGAAGGACTAGCGGGAGTCCATGAGCAGTTCTTC. Protein: CASSLEGLAGVHEQFF. Full variable domain (outside the CDR3, taken from reference TRBV5-6 and TRBJ2-1): DAGVTQSPTHLIKTRGQQVTLRCSPKSGHDTVSWYQQALGQGPQFIFQYYEEEERQRGNFPDRFSGHQFPNYSSELNVNALLLGDSALYLCASSLEGLAGVHEQFFGPGTRLTVL.

Written as DNA, the CDR3 is TGTGCCAGCAGTCCCGAAGCACTAGCGGTCTACAATGAGCAGTTCTTC. Its translation is CASSPEALAVYNEQFF. The chain uses TRBV27 and TRBJ2-1; 8 bases align to TRBD2. The germline gives CDR1 MNHEY, CDR2 SMNVEV (reference sequence). V shed 5 bases and J 3 bases; nucleotides not matched to a gene: 9. This CDR3 region has 16 residues.

V usage is TRBV7-2 and J usage is TRBJ1-5; maybe TRBD1 (6 bases). CDR1 and CDR2 from the germline V gene are SGHTA and FQGNSA. The CDR3 totals 14 residues. V was pared by 2 bases and J by 6 bases, with 11 bases between. The CDR3 DNA sequence: TGTGCCAGCAGCTTACAGGGGTTTGGTCAGCCCCAGCATTTT. Translation gives CASSLQGFGQPQHF.

CDR3 nucleotides: TGTGCCAGCAGCTTCGGGGTAAGCTCCTACAATGAGCAGTTCTTC. Residues: CASSFGVSSYNEQFF. The chain combines TRBV5-6 with TRBJ2-1; D is perhaps TRBD2 (5 bases). Germline assignment: CDR1 SGHDT and CDR2 YYEEEE. V lost 2 bases and J lost 0, with 9 bases in between. There are 15 residues in the CDR3.

This chain joins TRBV19 and TRBJ2-3; D remains ambiguous. The CDR3 loop spans 16 amino acids. Germline CDR1 is LNHDA and CDR2 is SQIVND (reference sequence). The V end was cut by 5 bases, the J end by 0 bases, with 15 bases between. The CDR3 reads CASSSAAPYSTDTQYF. CDR3 DNA: TGTGCCAGTAGTTCGGCGGCTCCTTACAGCACAGATACGCAGTATTTT.